The rows below give T cell receptor beta chains drawn from one sample of a study of CD8+ T cells in alopecia areata. Here immunoSEQ multiplex PCR was the method, and the copy in TCRdb shows in-frame clones only, minus some. The sample lists roughly 150,000 clones; around half were seen once. Sequencing was performed on CD8+ T cells sorted from blood, taken at week 0. The receptors stem from a human donor with alopecia areata. The CDR3 runs from the conserved cysteine through the conserved F or W. D genes are given only for firm matches. Clone size is stated in some rows and not others, as once, few, many or a class when expanded.

TRBJ2-1,TRBD2,NA,TRBV7-6,CASAGGLAGGINEQFF,TGTGCCAGCGCCGGTGGGCTAGCGGGGGGCATCAATGAGCAGTTCTTC
TRBJ2-7,NA,few,TRBV30,CASSGTVTYEQYF,TGTGCCTCATCCGGGACGGTCACCTACGAGCAGTACTTC
TRBJ2-7,NA,NA,TRBV7-2,CASSLPGSRMYF,TGTGCCAGCAGCTTACCGGGTTCGAGGATGTACTTC
TRBJ1-1,NA,NA,TRBV30,CAWRLGGGEAFF,TGTGCCTGGAGATTGGGAGGTGGTGAAGCTTTCTTT
TRBJ1-1,TRBD1,NA,TRBV5-1,CASSNRQGDTEAFF,TGCGCCAGCAGCAATCGACAGGGTGACACTGAAGCTTTCTTT
TRBJ1-5,TRBD1,NA,TRBV4-3,CASSQDRGREPQHF,TGCGCCAGCAGCCAAGATAGGGGGCGCGAGCCCCAGCATTTT
TRBJ2-1,NA,few,TRBV7-9,CASSPDNWDEQFF,TGTGCCAGCAGCCCCGACAATTGGGATGAGCAGTTCTTC
TRBJ1-2,TRBD1,NA,TRBV6-5,CASSYGTGKGYGYTF,TGTGCCAGCAGTTATGGGACAGGGAAGGGCTATGGCTACACCTTC
TRBJ2-7,NA,many,TRBV25-1,CASREGYEQYF,TGTGCCAGCAGGGAGGGCTACGAGCAGTACTTC
TRBJ2-1,TRBD1,NA,TRBV4-1,CASSLGTGAHNEQFF,TGCGCCAGCAGCCTTGGGACAGGGGCCCACAATGAGCAGTTCTTC
TRBJ2-7,NA,NA,TRBV13,CASSLVRPETTVTYEQYF,TGTGCCAGCAGCTTAGTACGCCCCGAGACGACAGTGACCTACGAGCAGTACTTC
TRBJ1-5,TRBD1,NA,TRBV27,CASSLTGEVWGNQPQHF,TGTGCCAGCAGTTTAACAGGGGAGGTATGGGGCAATCAGCCCCAGCATTTT
TRBJ2-7,NA,NA,TRBV29-1,CSVEDSAGGAHEQYF,TGCAGCGTTGAAGATTCGGCCGGTGGAGCCCACGAGCAGTACTTC
TRBJ2-1,NA,few,TRBV30,CAWSPGGLRGNEQFF,TGTGCCTGGAGCCCCGGGGGCCTGAGGGGCAATGAGCAGTTCTTC
TRBJ2-7,NA,NA,TRBV7-9,CASSLVTYEQYF,TGTGCCAGCAGCTTAGTTACCTACGAGCAGTACTTC
TRBJ2-5,NA,NA,TRBV7-6,CASSLLSQNQETQYF,TGTGCCAGCAGCTTATTGTCCCAGAACCAAGAGACCCAGTACTTC
TRBJ1-2,NA,few,TRBV18,CASSPPTSYGYTF,TGTGCCAGCTCACCACCGACAAGCTATGGCTACACCTTC
TRBJ2-3,TRBD2,NA,TRBV27,CASTPRSSGADTQYF,TGTGCCAGCACTCCAAGGAGTAGCGGGGCAGATACGCAGTATTTT
TRBJ1-2,NA,NA,TRBV29-1,CSVLWEEEDYTF,TGCAGCGTATTATGGGAGGAGGAAGACTACACCTTC
TRBJ1-1,NA,NA,TRBV29-1,CSVAGGKNTEAFF,TGCAGCGTAGCCGGGGGCAAGAACACTGAAGCTTTCTTT
TRBJ1-2,NA,once,TRBV29-1,CSVEFGGPYGYTF,TGCAGCGTTGAATTTGGCGGACCCTATGGCTACACCTTC
TRBJ1-1,NA,few,TRBV29-1,CSVGINTEAFF,TGCAGCGTGGGTATAAACACTGAAGCTTTCTTT
TRBJ1-5,NA,NA,TRBV13,CASSLGNQPQHF,TGTGCCAGCAGCTTAGGCAATCAGCCCCAGCATTTT
TRBJ2-4,NA,few,TRBV15,CAASEQGKNIQYF,TGTGCCGCGAGTGAACAGGGTAAAAACATTCAGTACTTC
TRBJ1-6,NA,NA,TRBV4-3,CASSQSRTEYNSPLHF,TGCGCCAGCAGCCAATCTAGGACAGAGTATAATTCACCCCTCCACTTT
TRBJ2-3,NA,NA,TRBV7-9,CASILPGGRTDTQYF,TGTGCCAGCATTCTCCCCGGGGGCCGCACAGATACGCAGTATTTT
TRBJ1-1,NA,NA,TRBV30,CAWKGMNTEAFF,TGTGCCTGGAAGGGAATGAACACTGAAGCTTTCTTT
TRBJ1-1,NA,NA,TRBV29-1,CSATRGGAQTEAFF,TGCAGCGCCACCCGTGGCGGAGCGCAGACTGAAGCTTTCTTT
TRBJ1-1,NA,NA,TRBV4-1,CASSQAEGNTEAFF,TGCGCCAGCAGCCAAGCTGAGGGGAACACTGAAGCTTTCTTT